The 21 T cell receptor beta chains below were found in one sample sequenced in a study of beta chain features in type 1 diabetes (dated by TCRdb to the late 2010s). Libraries were made using the immunoSEQ multiplex PCR assay. All of the isolated RNA was reverse transcribed with the High Capacity cDNA Reverse Transcription Kit, so expressed TCRB transcripts were sequenced. Held by TCRdb, this immuneACCESS table contains in-frame sequences only and omits some clones. Under half of the omission traces to an unresolved V gene where checked; the cause of the rest is unknown. The sample table lists over 500,000 clones, roughly 15% of them with a count of one. The top ten clones comprise approximately 0.099% of the sample. The sample was naive CD4+ T cells from blood. This specimen's cell subset or site label, interpreted: true naive CD4+ T cells. Receptors originate from a man aged 18 to 35 in good health.

There are a few counts of this clone. The V gene is TRBV4-1, the J gene TRBJ1-1; D is unresolved. CDR1 is MGHRA and CDR2 is YSYEKL in the germline V gene. Trimming removed 7 bases from V and 1 base from J, with 16 bases in between. This CDR3 contains 15 residues. CDR3 in DNA: TGCGCCAGCACCCCAGGCGAAGCACCGAACACTGAAGCTTTCTTT. This gives the protein CASTPGEAPNTEAFF.

The chain employs TRBV27 and TRBJ1-6; no reliable D call. Deletions cut 4 bases from V and 6 bases from J, with 19 bases between. The CDR3 length is 17 residues. Germline V lookup: CDR1 MNHEY, CDR2 SMNVEV (reference sequence). The CDR3 DNA sequence: TGTGCCAGCAGTTCCCGCCCCCAGGCAGCTATTAATTCACCCCTCCACTTT. Translating it yields CASSSRPQAAINSPLHF.

The rearrangement joins TRBV19 to TRBJ2-6, with D perhaps TRBD1 (6 bases). Germline V gene data show CDR1 as LNHDA and CDR2 as SQIVND (reference sequence). The germline V and J ends were trimmed by 10 bases and 2 bases, with 18 bases remaining between them. This CDR3 has 16 residues. CDR3 residues: CATTGTRGTGANVLTF. In nucleotides, the CDR3 is TGTGCCACCACAGGGACGAGGGGAACTGGGGCCAACGTCCTGACTTTC. Based on the CDR3 plus reference TRBV19 and TRBJ2-6, the full variable domain is DGGITQSPKYLFRKEGQNVTLSCEQNLNHDAMYWYRQDPGQGLRLIYYSQIVNDFQKGDIAEGYSVSREKKESFPLTVTSAQKNPTAFYLCATTGTRGTGANVLTFGAGSRLTVL.

This clone was seen only a few times. The rearrangement links TRBV25-1 to TRBJ1-5; 10 nucleotides agree with TRBD1. In germline, CDR1 is MGHDK, CDR2 SYGVNS. The CDR3 is made up of 15 amino acids. Germline trimming cut 3 bases from V and 4 bases from J; bases unmatched to any gene: 3. CDR3 bases: TGTGCCAGCAGTGATGGGGACAGGGGTAATCAGCCCCAGCATTTT. It specifies CASSDGDRGNQPQHF.

This clone was counted a few times. This chain uses TRBV4-3 with TRBJ1-4; D gene unclear. This CDR3 is built from 15 residues. In germline, CDR1 is LGHNA, CDR2 YSLEER. Trimming shortened V by 0 bases and J by 8 bases, and 13 bases separated the two germline ends. CDR3 nucleotide sequence: TGCGCCAGCAGCCAAGAGCCCAGAGGGCGAGAAAAACTGTTTTTT. As protein: CASSQEPRGREKLFF.

The table lists this clone with a few counts. The chain joins TRBV7-2 to TRBJ2-5; D remains unclear. Per germline, CDR1 SGHTA and CDR2 FQGNSA. This CDR3 comprises 16 residues. V was pared by 7 bases and J by 2 bases, with 20 bases between. CDR3 DNA: TGTGCCAGCACCCAATCCCCTTGGTCGCGGCAAGAGACCCAGTACTTC. Amino acids: CASTQSPWSRQETQYF.

The J gene is TRBJ1-1, the V gene TRBV7-9, with D perhaps TRBD1 (5 bases). Germline lookup yields CDR1 SEHNR and CDR2 FQNEAQ (reference sequence). V lost 0 bases and J 8 bases, leaving 13 bases between the germline ends. The CDR3 spans 14 residues. The DNA of the CDR3 is TGTGCCAGCAGCTTAGCTGGGGGTGGAGTAGAAGCTTTCTTT. Translation: CASSLAGGGVEAFF. Together with reference TRBV7-9 and TRBJ1-1, the CDR3 gives the full variable domain: DTGVSQNPRHKITKRGQNVTFRCDPISEHNRLYWYRQTLGQGPEFLTYFQNEAQLEKSRLLSDRFSAERPKGSFSTLEIQRTEQGDSAMYLCASSLAGGGVEAFFGQGTRLTVV.

As for this clone: This same CDR3 is encoded by further DNA sequences in the sample. This sequence joins TRBV7-2 and TRBJ2-7; possible D gene TRBD1, 6 bases. The V gene's germline CDR1 is SGHTA and CDR2 FQGNSA. The CDR3 extends over 14 amino acids. Trimming removed 4 bases from V and 2 bases from J, with 12 bases in between. The CDR3 here is CASSSRTETYEQYF. CDR3 nucleotides: TGTGCCAGCAGCTCCCGGACAGAGACCTACGAGCAGTACTTC.

The CDR3 spells CAWQGSEETQYF. In nucleotides, the CDR3 is TGTGCCTGGCAGGGGTCGGAAGAGACCCAGTACTTC. The chain uses TRBV30 and TRBJ2-5, with D maybe TRBD1 (6 bases). Deletions cut 5 bases from V and 3 bases from J, with 10 bases between. Germline values: CDR1 GTSNPN, CDR2 SVGIG (reference sequence). This CDR3 contains 12 residues.

This chain connects TRBV18 to TRBJ2-7; possibly TRBD1 for D (6 bases). The germline V gene encodes CDR1 KGHSH and CDR2 LQKENI. This CDR3 has 13 residues. V lost 1 base to trimming and J lost 6 bases, with 10 bases between them. The CDR3 DNA reads as TGTGCCAGCTCACCACGACAGGTGGGCGAGCAGTACTTC. It is translated as CASSPRQVGEQYF.

This clone was detected a few times. The chain uses TRBV6-6 and TRBJ2-3; 9 bases agree with TRBD2. V trimming: 6 bases; J trimming: 0 bases; junction bases outside the gene matches: 4. The CDR3 length is 15 residues. Germline V gene sequence: CDR1 MNHNY, CDR2 SVGAGI (reference sequence). The CDR3 DNA reads as TGTGCCAGCAGCCGGGGACTAGCCAGCACAGATACGCAGTATTTT. Translation gives CASSRGLASTDTQYF.

In its sample, this clone was seen a few times. This rearrangement joins TRBV18 to TRBJ1-1; no reliable D call. Deletions cut 2 bases from V and 0 bases from J, with 7 bases between. The CDR3 has 14 amino acids. Germline-derived CDR1 and CDR2 are KGHSH and LQKENI. CDR3 sequence (DNA): TGTGCCAGCTCACCAAAGGCTCTGAACACTGAAGCTTTCTTT. This translates into CASSPKALNTEAFF.

This clone was detected a few times. The chain recombines TRBV29-1 with TRBJ1-5; D might be TRBD1 (6 bases). Germline V gives CDR1 SQVTM, CDR2 ANQGSEA. The CDR3 contains 15 residues. The germline V and J ends were trimmed by 6 bases and 0 bases, with 15 bases remaining between them. Here the CDR3 DNA reads TGCAGCGTGACGACAGGACACTATAGCAATCAGCCCCAGCATTTT. Translation gives CSVTTGHYSNQPQHF.

This clone was seen more than once but under ten times. The genes are TRBV29-1 and TRBJ1-2; D is uncertain. Trimming left V 3 bases short and J 2 bases short, with 4 bases between. The CDR3 has 11 amino acids. CDR1 and CDR2 (germline): SQVTM, ANQGSEA. CDR3 protein: CSVEENYGYTF. The DNA of the CDR3 is TGCAGCGTTGAGGAGAACTATGGCTACACCTTC.

This sequence joins TRBV27 and TRBJ1-5; 9 bases agree with TRBD1. J was trimmed by 1 base and V by 4 bases; bases with no gene match: 8. The CDR3 sequence is 17 residues long. Germline CDR1 and CDR2: MNHEY and SMNVEV (reference sequence). The CDR3 here is CASSYSGTGWSNQPQHF. The CDR3 DNA reads TGTGCCAGCAGTTACTCCGGGACAGGGTGGAGCAATCAGCCCCAGCATTTT.

There are a few counts of this clone. This sample also contains other DNA sequences that code for the same CDR3. This chain uses TRBV9 with TRBJ1-5; D gene ambiguous. This CDR3 has 15 amino acids. Germline CDR1 is SGDLS and CDR2 is YYNGEE. V was pared by 0 bases and J by 4 bases, with 11 bases between. DNA for the CDR3: TGTGCCAGCAGCGTAGAACCCGATAGTAATCAGCCCCAGCATTTT. This sequence encodes CASSVEPDSNQPQHF.

This clone was seen only a few times. V usage is TRBV18 and J usage is TRBJ1-1; D not certain. CDR1 KGHSH and CDR2 LQKENI come from the germline V gene. Between the trimmed V and J ends, which lost 1 base and 3 bases, there was a span of 9 bases. The length of the CDR3 is 14 residues. CDR3 in amino acids: CASSPQGGYTEAFF. CDR3 coding DNA: TGTGCCAGCTCACCACAGGGTGGCTACACTGAAGCTTTCTTT.

The sample holds a few counts of this clone. The V gene is TRBV27, the J gene TRBJ2-5, with 7 bases fitting TRBD1. The J call may be mistaken, given a closer DNA end match to TRBJ2-7. The germline gives CDR1 MNHEY, CDR2 SMNVEV (reference sequence). This CDR3 comprises 14 residues. CDR3 in DNA: TGTGCCAGCAGTAGACAGGGAACTAGCTACGAGCAGTACTTC. It specifies CASSRQGTSYEQYF.

V usage is TRBV7-2 and J usage is TRBJ2-1; the D is unclear. V was cut by 1 base and J by 4 bases, with 11 bases left in between. The germline V gene encodes CDR1 SGHTA and CDR2 FQGNSA. There are 15 residues in the CDR3. Written as DNA, the CDR3 is TGTGCCAGCAGCTTAGTCGAGCTCGGTTACAATGAGCAGTTCTTC. As protein: CASSLVELGYNEQFF. The whole variable domain, remainder taken from reference TRBV7-2 and TRBJ2-1, is GAGVSQSPSNKVTEKGKDVELRCDPISGHTALYWYRQSLGQGLEFLIYFQGNSAPDKSGLPSDRFSAERTGGSVSTLTIQRTQQEDSAVYLCASSLVELGYNEQFFGPGTRLTVL.

The chain's CDR3 is CASSLTLEVAEAFF. The CDR3 DNA is TGTGCCAGCAGCTTAACCCTTGAAGTGGCTGAAGCTTTCTTT. The chain recombines TRBV7-3 with TRBJ1-1; D uncertain. Trimming left V 0 bases short and J 6 bases short, with 11 bases between. In germline, CDR1 is SGHTA, CDR2 FQGTGA. The CDR3 is made up of 14 amino acids.

This clone was counted only a few times. The chain joins TRBV9 to TRBJ2-1; 10 bases agree with TRBD2. Germline V gene data show CDR1 as SGDLS and CDR2 as YYNGEE. The V and J ends lost 3 bases and 9 bases, in that order; junction bases with no gene match: 9. This CDR3 contains 15 residues. The CDR3 DNA reads as TGTGCCAGCAGCGCGACCGGGACTAGCGTCGGTGAGCAGTTCTTC. It translates to CASSATGTSVGEQFF.